What follows are 10 T cell receptor beta chains derived from one specimen sequenced in a study of Graves' ophthalmopathy and Graves' hyperthyroidism. For repertoire sequencing, the TCR beta CDR3 regions were amplified from RNA transcripts. An initial RT-PCR round employing HTBI primers preceded a second-round multiplex PCR. Via MiXCR, TCRdb re-called the multiplex PCR reads, giving one row per CDR3 protein. This repertoire shows 650,000 to 900,000 distinct CDR3 sequences, about 44% found once; its top ten account for roughly 46%. The sequenced material came from peripheral blood. Receptors originate from an adult man with Graves' ophthalmopathy.

This clonotype was detected ten times or more. The chain employs TRBV7-2 and TRBJ1-2; 8 bases are a match to TRBD1. The CDR3 totals 16 residues. The germline V gene has CDR1 SGHTA and CDR2 FQGNSA. V trimming: 4 bases; J trimming: 7 bases; junction bases outside the gene matches: 14. CDR3 DNA sequence: TGTGCCAGCAGCTCGCCGCGACAGGGGCTCTCACTTGGCTACACCTTC. Protein product: CASSSPRQGLSLGYTF.

The chain joins TRBV4-1 to TRBJ2-5; 9 positions agree with TRBD2. The CDR3 length is 17 residues. Germline CDR1 and CDR2: MGHRA and YSYEKL. Unmatched junction bases numbered 9, after V lost 0 bases and J lost 4 bases. CDR3 residues: CASSQDVLAGVRETQYF. The CDR3 DNA reads TGCGCCAGCAGCCAAGACGTGTTAGCGGGGGTTCGAGAGACCCAGTACTTC.

The genes are TRBV7-9 and TRBJ2-5, with TRBD2 identical over 12 bases. This CDR3 comprises 16 residues. The germline CDR1 and CDR2 sequences are SEHNR and FQNEAQ (reference sequence). The V and J ends lost 4 bases and 4 bases, in that order; junction bases with no gene match: 7. CDR3 in DNA: TGTGCCAGCAGCTGGGGCCAGGGACTAGCGGGAGAGACCCAGTACTTC. This sequence encodes CASSWGQGLAGETQYF.

The chain is built from TRBV10-3 and TRBJ2-5; TRBD2 matches 9 bases. V was clipped by 11 bases and J by 3 bases; unmatched bases: 10. The CDR3 sequence is 14 residues long. Germline V gives CDR1 ENHRY, CDR2 SYGVKD. The chain's CDR3 is CAGGSSGGKETQYF. In DNA form, the CDR3 reads TGTGCCGGCGGGAGTAGCGGGGGAAAAGAGACCCAGTACTTC.

This clonotype was recorded a few times. CDR3 residues: CASSLRLAGVDETQYF. The CDR3 DNA follows: TGTGCCAGCAGCTTAAGGCTAGCGGGGGTCGACGAGACCCAGTACTTC. The chain has TRBV7-8 and TRBJ2-5; 10 bases agree with TRBD2. CDR3 length equals 16 residues. Germline V gene data show CDR1 as SGHVS and CDR2 as FQNEAQ. Trimming removed 2 bases from V and 5 bases from J; junction bases left unmatched: 8.

The chain carries TRBV25-1 and TRBJ1-6; 12 bases are a match to TRBD1. CDR3 length equals 15 residues. J lost 8 bases, V lost 5 bases, and 4 bases had no gene match. Germline CDR1 is MGHDK and CDR2 is SYGVNS. In DNA, the CDR3 is TGTGCCAGCAGTATAGGGACAGGGGGCTATTCACCCCTCCACTTT. Protein product: CASSIGTGGYSPLHF. The variable domain in full, with the rest retrieved from reference TRBV25-1 and TRBJ1-6, is EADIYQTPRYLVIGTGKKITLECSQTMGHDKMYWYQQDPGMELHLIHYSYGVNSTEKGDLSSESTVSRIRTEHFPLTLESARPSHTSQYLCASSIGTGGYSPLHFGNGTRLTVT.

This clonotype was found a few times. V is TRBV7-9 and J is TRBJ2-2; D uncertain. The CDR3 contains 13 residues. Germline CDR1 and CDR2: SEHNR and FQNEAQ (reference sequence). Trimming took 6 bases from V and 5 from J, leaving 10 bases between them. The CDR3 loop is CASSVSLTGELFF. The CDR3, as DNA: TGTGCCAGCAGTGTTAGTTTAACCGGGGAGCTGTTTTTT.

Concerning this clonotype: A read error may be the cause here, since a much bigger clone is one base away. This rearrangement joins TRBV19 to TRBJ1-5; 7 bases are shared with TRBD1. Germline V gives CDR1 LNHDA, CDR2 SQIVND (reference sequence). V was pared by 3 bases and J by 9 bases, with 8 bases of the junction left unmatched. This CDR3 comprises 14 residues. The CDR3 DNA is TGTGCCAGTAGTATCACAGGGGCGGGTCGGCCCCAGCATTTT. Translation gives CASSITGAGRPQHF.

Only a few counts were recorded for this clonotype. The J gene is TRBJ2-5, the V gene TRBV4-1; 9 nucleotides agree with TRBD2. Unmatched junction bases numbered 3, after V lost 4 bases and J lost 3 bases. The CDR3 extends over 14 amino acids. The V gene's germline CDR1 is MGHRA and CDR2 YSYEKL. CDR3 sequence: CASSRRLAEETQYF. DNA for the CDR3: TGCGCCAGCAGCCGCCGACTAGCGGAAGAGACCCAGTACTTC.

The chain employs TRBV7-3 and TRBJ2-7; D may be TRBD1 (5 bases). The CDR3 runs to 14 residues. Germline V lookup: CDR1 SGHTA, CDR2 FQGTGA. V gave up 5 bases and J gave up 2 bases, with 13 bases separating them. As DNA, the CDR3 is TGTGCCAGCAGCGTCAGCCCAGGGCCCTACGAGCAGTACTTC. This sequence encodes CASSVSPGPYEQYF.